Below are 16 T cell receptor beta chains sequenced from a single sample in a study of early T cells in non-severe SARS-CoV-2 infection. MiXCR, applied by TCRdb to the 5' RACE reads, yields one record per CDR3 protein. Counted here are under 65,000 distinct CDR3 sequences, under 15% occurring once; the ten biggest clones make up over 3%. The sample consisted of whole blood. These receptor sequences come from an adult who was a healthcare worker with PCR-confirmed SARS-CoV-2 infection or an uninfected control (not recorded which).

This chain uses TRBV20-1 with TRBJ2-7; no clear D gene. Germline loops: CDR1 DFQATT, CDR2 SNEGSKA (reference sequence). The V end lost 8 bases, the J end lost 2 bases, and 16 bases lay between the germline ends. This CDR3 spans 13 amino acids. CDR3 in DNA: TGCAGTACAATAACAGATAATACCTACGAGCAGTACTTC. Residues: CSTITDNTYEQYF.

The V call is TRBV20-1, the J call TRBJ2-7, with TRBD2 as a possible D gene (6 bases). CDR3 length equals 13 residues. V was trimmed by 8 bases and J by 2 bases, leaving 16 bases between them. CDR1 and CDR2 from the germline V gene are DFQATT and SNEGSKA (reference sequence). CDR3 amino acids: CSPRDGQTYEQYF. The CDR3 coding sequence is TGCAGTCCGCGGGACGGGCAGACCTACGAGCAGTACTTC.

This clonotype was seen only a few times. The V and J genes are TRBV5-3 and TRBJ2-1; 7 bases match TRBD2. Being an ORF, TRBV5-3 has a function that is uncertain. CDR3 length equals 14 residues. J lost 5 bases, V lost 1 base, and 3 bases had no gene match. The CDR3 sequence is CARSLRGLNNEQFF. DNA of the CDR3: TGTGCCAGAAGCTTGAGGGGACTAAACAATGAGCAGTTCTTC.

Ten or more counts support this clonotype. The chain recombines TRBV7-2 with TRBJ2-3, with D uncertain. This CDR3 has 14 amino acids. V lost 1 base and J lost 5, with 10 bases in between. The germline CDR1 and CDR2 sequences are SGHTA and FQGNSA. CDR3 coding DNA: TGTGCCAGCAGCTTAGAACCCGGCGGAGATACGCAGTATTTT. Translation gives CASSLEPGGDTQYF.

A few counts support this clonotype. The genes are TRBV29-1 and TRBJ2-1; D is undetermined. V was trimmed by 1 base and J by 0 bases, leaving 10 bases between them. Per the germline V gene, CDR1 is SQVTM and CDR2 is ANQGSEA. The CDR3 is made up of 15 amino acids. CDR3 bases: TGCAGCGTTGAAGGTGGACCCGACTCCTACAATGAGCAGTTCTTC. Translation gives CSVEGGPDSYNEQFF.

The chain joins TRBV29-1 to TRBJ1-2, with unresolved D. CDR3 length equals 13 residues. The V gene's germline CDR1 is SQVTM and CDR2 ANQGSEA. V was pared by 4 bases and J by 2 bases, with 11 bases between. CDR3 region: CSVVAGANYGYTF. For the CDR3, the DNA is TGCAGCGTTGTGGCAGGAGCGAACTATGGCTACACCTTC.

This clonotype turned up a few times. The V gene is TRBV9, the J gene TRBJ1-6; 10 bases map to TRBD1. Germline loops: CDR1 SGDLS, CDR2 YYNGEE. Trimming took 3 bases from V and 9 from J; bases not matched to a gene: 3. This CDR3 has 14 residues. CDR3 DNA: TGTGCCAGCAGCGGACAGGGGGCAAGTTCACCCCTCCACTTT. Its translation is CASSGQGASSPLHF.

This clonotype was detected many times. The V gene is TRBV7-9, the J gene TRBJ2-7, with 7 bases identical to TRBD1. Germline CDR1 is SEHNR and CDR2 is FQNEAQ (reference sequence). V lost 1 base and J lost 4; bases outside the gene matches: 4. The CDR3 has 14 residues. For the CDR3, the DNA is TGTGCCAGCAGCTTAGTAGGGGGCGGTTACGAGCAGTACTTC. It yields the protein CASSLVGGGYEQYF.

This clonotype occurred many times. The chain employs TRBV5-1 and TRBJ2-3; 10 bases align to TRBD2. Germline V lookup: CDR1 SGHRS, CDR2 YFSETQ. With 3 bases clipped from V and 1 base from J, the junction kept 2 bases outside the gene matches. This CDR3 contains 15 residues. DNA for the CDR3: TGCGCCAGCAGCTCCGGACTAGCGGGCACAGATACGCAGTATTTT. It yields the protein CASSSGLAGTDTQYF.

This clonotype was counted only a few times. The chain is built from TRBV29-1 and TRBJ2-1, with D tentatively TRBD2 (5 bases). V was clipped by 6 bases and J by 2 bases, with 11 bases between them. CDR1 and CDR2 (germline): SQVTM, ANQGSEA. CDR3 length: 13 amino acids. The CDR3 reads CSVAGLPYNEQFF. The CDR3 bases are TGCAGCGTCGCGGGCCTACCCTACAATGAGCAGTTCTTC.

The chain links TRBV10-3 to TRBJ2-6, with 9 bases matching TRBD1. Germline assignment: CDR1 ENHRY and CDR2 SYGVKD. V shed 3 bases, J shed 13 bases, and the junction held 10 bases outside the gene matches. This CDR3 is 15 amino acids long. This chain's CDR3 is CAISEVGQGFGVLTF. The CDR3 nucleotides read TGTGCCATCAGTGAAGTGGGACAGGGATTCGGGGTCCTGACTTTC.

In this sample, this clonotype turned up a few times. This chain joins TRBV27 and TRBJ2-5; D gene uncertain. Trimming left V 2 bases short and J 1 base short, with 8 bases between. Per germline, CDR1 MNHEY and CDR2 SMNVEV (reference sequence). CDR3 length: 14 amino acids. The CDR3, as DNA: TGTGCCAGCAGTTTACGACACTCCCAAGAGACCCAGTACTTC. This sequence encodes CASSLRHSQETQYF.

The chain joins TRBV28 to TRBJ2-4; 12 bases match TRBD1. CDR3 size: 15 residues. CDR1 MDHEN and CDR2 SYDVKM come from the germline V gene. V was pared by 4 bases and J by 8 bases, with 6 bases of the junction left unmatched. CDR3 nucleotide sequence: TGTGCCAGCAGTTCCCGGGACAGGGGGCCTGACATTCAGTACTTC. This gives the protein CASSSRDRGPDIQYF.

Many counts were recorded for this clonotype. The chain combines TRBV3-1 with TRBJ2-7, with D hard to call. The CDR3 is 15 amino acids. Germline V lookup: CDR1 LGHDT, CDR2 YNNKEL (reference sequence). Deletions cut 0 bases from V and 3 bases from J, with 12 bases between. CDR3: CASSQDRSFFYEQYF. CDR3 nucleotide sequence: TGTGCCAGCAGCCAAGATCGTAGTTTCTTCTACGAGCAGTACTTC.

This clonotype was found a few times. CDR3 nucleotides: TGTGCCAGCAGCTACACAGGAACCCCCTACGAGCAGTACTTC. Amino acids: CASSYTGTPYEQYF. J is TRBJ2-7 and V is TRBV9; D possibly corresponds to TRBD1 (5 bases). The V end was cut by 4 bases, the J end by 2 bases, with 13 bases between. This CDR3 has 14 amino acids. Germline V gives CDR1 SGDLS, CDR2 YYNGEE.

This chain links TRBV29-1 with TRBJ1-2; 8 positions match TRBD1. The junction had 5 bases not matched to a gene; V was cut back by 3 bases and J by 8 bases. The CDR3 has 12 amino acids. Germline CDR1 SQVTM, CDR2 ANQGSEA. The chain's CDR3 is CSVEQGAEGYTF. In DNA form, the CDR3 reads TGCAGCGTTGAGCAGGGGGCAGAAGGCTACACCTTC.